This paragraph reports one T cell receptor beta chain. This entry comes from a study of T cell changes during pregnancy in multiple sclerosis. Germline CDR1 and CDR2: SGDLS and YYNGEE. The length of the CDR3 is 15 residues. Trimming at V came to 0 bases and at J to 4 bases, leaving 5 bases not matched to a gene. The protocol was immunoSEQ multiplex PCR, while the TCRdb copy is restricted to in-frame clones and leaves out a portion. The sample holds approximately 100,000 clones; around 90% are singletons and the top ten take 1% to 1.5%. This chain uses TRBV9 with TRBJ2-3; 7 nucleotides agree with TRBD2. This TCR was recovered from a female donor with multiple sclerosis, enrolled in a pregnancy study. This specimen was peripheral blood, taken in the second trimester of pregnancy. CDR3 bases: TGTGCCAGCAGCGTAGGAGGGAGGGCCTCAGATACGCAGTATTTT. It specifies CASSVGGRASDTQYF.